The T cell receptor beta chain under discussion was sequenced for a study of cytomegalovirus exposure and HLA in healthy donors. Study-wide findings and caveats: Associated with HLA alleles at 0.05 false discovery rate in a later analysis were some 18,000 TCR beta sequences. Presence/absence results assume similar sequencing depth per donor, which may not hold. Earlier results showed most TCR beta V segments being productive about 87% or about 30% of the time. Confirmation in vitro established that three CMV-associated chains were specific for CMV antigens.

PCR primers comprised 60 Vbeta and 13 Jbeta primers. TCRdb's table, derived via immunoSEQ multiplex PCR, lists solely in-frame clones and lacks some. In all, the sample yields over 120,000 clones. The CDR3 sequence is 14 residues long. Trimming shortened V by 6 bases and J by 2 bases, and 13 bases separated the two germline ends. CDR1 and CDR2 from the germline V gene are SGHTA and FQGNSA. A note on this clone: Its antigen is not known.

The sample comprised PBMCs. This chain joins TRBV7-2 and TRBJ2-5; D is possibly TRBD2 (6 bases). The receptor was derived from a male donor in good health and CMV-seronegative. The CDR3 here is CASSYGTSQETQYF. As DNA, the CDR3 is TGTGCCAGCAGTTATGGGACTTCACAAGAGACCCAGTACTTC.